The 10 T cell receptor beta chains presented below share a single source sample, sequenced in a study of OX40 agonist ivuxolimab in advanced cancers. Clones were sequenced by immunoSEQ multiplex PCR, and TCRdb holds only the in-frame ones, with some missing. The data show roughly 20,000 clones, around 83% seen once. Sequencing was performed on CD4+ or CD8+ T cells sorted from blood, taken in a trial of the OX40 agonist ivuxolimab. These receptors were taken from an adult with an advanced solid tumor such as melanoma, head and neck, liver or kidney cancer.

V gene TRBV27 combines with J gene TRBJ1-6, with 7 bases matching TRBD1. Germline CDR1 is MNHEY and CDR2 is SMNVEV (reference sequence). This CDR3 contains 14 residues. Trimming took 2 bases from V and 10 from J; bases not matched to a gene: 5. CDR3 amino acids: CASSLDRAGSPLHF. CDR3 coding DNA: TGTGCCAGCAGTTTAGACAGGGCTGGATCACCCCTCCACTTT.

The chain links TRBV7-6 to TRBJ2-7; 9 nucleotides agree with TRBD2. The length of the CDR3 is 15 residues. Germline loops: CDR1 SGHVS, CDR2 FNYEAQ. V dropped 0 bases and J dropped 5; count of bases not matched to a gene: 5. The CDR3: CASSLAGGRVDEQYF. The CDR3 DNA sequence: TGTGCCAGCAGCTTAGCCGGCGGGAGGGTCGACGAGCAGTACTTC.

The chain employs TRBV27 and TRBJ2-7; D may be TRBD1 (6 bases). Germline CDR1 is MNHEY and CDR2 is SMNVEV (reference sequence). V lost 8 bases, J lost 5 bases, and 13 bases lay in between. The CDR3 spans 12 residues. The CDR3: CASGNRVHEQYF. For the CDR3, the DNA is TGTGCCAGCGGCAACAGGGTCCACGAGCAGTACTTC.

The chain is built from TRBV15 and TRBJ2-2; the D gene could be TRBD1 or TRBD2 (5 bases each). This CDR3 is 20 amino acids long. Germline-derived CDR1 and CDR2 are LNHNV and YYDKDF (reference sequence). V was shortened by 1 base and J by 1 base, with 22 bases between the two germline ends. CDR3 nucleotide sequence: TGTGCCACCAGCAGAGGCCCCTCGGGTTCTGGGGACCTGAACACCGGGGAGCTGTTTTTT. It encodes CATSRGPSGSGDLNTGELFF. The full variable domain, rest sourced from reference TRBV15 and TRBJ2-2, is DAMVIQNPRYQVTQFGKPVTLSCSQTLNHNVMYWYQQKSSQAPKLLFHYYDKDFNNEADTPDNFQSRRPNTSFCFLDIRSPGLGDTAMYLCATSRGPSGSGDLNTGELFFGEGSRLTVL.

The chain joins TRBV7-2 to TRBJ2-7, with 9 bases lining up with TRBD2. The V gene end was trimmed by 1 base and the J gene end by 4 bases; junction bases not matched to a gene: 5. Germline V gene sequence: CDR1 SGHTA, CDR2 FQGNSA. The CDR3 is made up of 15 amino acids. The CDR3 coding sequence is TGTGCCAGCAGCTTAGTAGCGGGAGTAAGGTACGAGCAGTACTTC. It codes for CASSLVAGVRYEQYF.

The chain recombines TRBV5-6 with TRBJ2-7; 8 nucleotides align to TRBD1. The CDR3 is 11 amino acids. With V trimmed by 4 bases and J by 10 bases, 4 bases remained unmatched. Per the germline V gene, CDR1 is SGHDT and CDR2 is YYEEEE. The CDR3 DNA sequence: TGTGCCAGCAGCGTCGGGACAGGCCAGTACTTC. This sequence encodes CASSVGTGQYF.

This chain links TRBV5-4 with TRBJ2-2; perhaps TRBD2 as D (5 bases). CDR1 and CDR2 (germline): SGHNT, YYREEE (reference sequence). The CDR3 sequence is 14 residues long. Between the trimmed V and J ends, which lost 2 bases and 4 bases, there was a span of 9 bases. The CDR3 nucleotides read TGTGCCAGCAGCTTACGGGGTCGCACCGGGGAGCTGTTTTTT. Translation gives CASSLRGRTGELFF.

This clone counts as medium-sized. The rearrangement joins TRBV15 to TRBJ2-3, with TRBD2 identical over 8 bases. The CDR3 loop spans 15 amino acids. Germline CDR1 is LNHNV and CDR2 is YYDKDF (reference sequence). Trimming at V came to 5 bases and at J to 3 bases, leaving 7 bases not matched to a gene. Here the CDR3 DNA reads TGTGCCACCAGCGCGGGGGGCAGCCAAACAGATACGCAGTATTTT. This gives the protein CATSAGGSQTDTQYF.

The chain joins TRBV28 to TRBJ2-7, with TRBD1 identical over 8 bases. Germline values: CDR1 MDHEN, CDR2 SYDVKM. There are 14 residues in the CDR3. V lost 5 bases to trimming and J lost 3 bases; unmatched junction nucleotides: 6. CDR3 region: CASSPGQGGYEQYF. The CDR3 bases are TGTGCCAGCAGTCCCGGACAGGGAGGCTACGAGCAGTACTTC.

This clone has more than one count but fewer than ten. The CDR3 reads CASSYSLRADTQYF. CDR3 coding DNA: TGTGCCAGCAGTTACTCCCTCCGGGCAGATACGCAGTATTTT. The gene calls are TRBV6-5 and TRBJ2-3; D remains unclear. Germline loops: CDR1 MNHEY, CDR2 SVGAGI. The germline V and J ends were trimmed by 0 bases and 4 bases, with 8 bases remaining between them. This CDR3 has 14 amino acids.